This TCR beta chain was recorded in a study of blood T cell repertoires in COVID-19. At the level of the study: Material from acute and convalescent COVID-19 was sourced from the United States, Italy and Spain. The cDNA or gDNA used as material had been derived from T cells, B-cell-depleted T cells, or PBMCs.

Authors' methods: Amplification with reference gene primers provided the estimates of nucleated cell counts. Assay used: immunoSEQ multiplex PCR; TCRdb lists only in-frame clones, some missing. The V and J calls and clone size were taken over from that table, and D and trimming were inferred from the DNA. Among about 230,000 clones listed, approximately 80% were seen once. The V and J ends lost 10 bases and 0 bases respectively, with 15 bases between them. Germline values: CDR1 ENHRY, CDR2 SYGVKD. The CDR3 has 15 amino acids. This TCR derives from a man in his forties or fifties with acute or convalescent COVID-19. Sequencing used peripheral blood. The V gene is TRBV10-3, the J gene TRBJ2-2, with D possibly TRBD2 on 6 matching bases. The CDR3 region is CATHPGLSNTGELFF. The CDR3 DNA is TGTGCCACCCACCCGGGACTTTCGAACACCGGGGAGCTGTTTTTT.